One sample yielded the 28 T cell receptor beta chains listed below, sequenced in a study of blood T cell repertoires in COVID-19. Profiled with immunoSEQ multiplex PCR; TCRdb holds only in-frame clones, not every one. In the table there are roughly 220,000 clones, 70% to 90% of which are singletons. The sample taken for sequencing was PBMCs or T cells enriched from blood (not recorded which). The receptors were sampled from a woman between 50 and 59 years old with acute COVID-19.

This chain connects TRBV5-8 to TRBJ2-5, with TRBD2 as a possible D gene (6 bases). The V end lost 5 bases, the J end lost 0 bases, and 8 bases lay between the germline ends. This CDR3 is built from 13 residues. Germline CDR1 reads SGHTS; CDR2 reads YDEGEE. The CDR3 is CASSTGDQETQYF. The CDR3 region has the DNA TGTGCCAGCAGTACGGGAGACCAAGAGACCCAGTACTTC.

This clone was picked up a small number of times. This chain links TRBV19 with TRBJ1-5; D is perhaps TRBD1 (6 bases). V was clipped by 6 bases and J by 6 bases, with 24 bases between them. CDR3 length: 17 amino acids. The V gene's germline CDR1 is LNHDA and CDR2 SQIVND (reference sequence). The CDR3 sequence: CASSLLGGSVISQPQHF. In DNA form, the CDR3 reads TGTGCCAGTAGCCTACTTGGGGGCAGCGTTATTAGTCAGCCCCAGCATTTT.

This chain joins TRBV19 and TRBJ2-3, with a tentative D call TRBD2 (6 bases). Trimming left V 11 bases short and J 2 bases short, with 14 bases between. CDR1 LNHDA and CDR2 SQIVND come from the germline V gene (reference sequence). The CDR3 sequence is 13 residues long. As DNA, the CDR3 is TGTGCCGCCACGGACTACCTCACAGATACGCAGTATTTT. The encoded protein is CAATDYLTDTQYF. Looking up the rest from reference TRBV19 and TRBJ2-3 gives the full variable domain: DGGITQSPKYLFRKEGQNVTLSCEQNLNHDAMYWYRQDPGQGLRLIYYSQIVNDFQKGDIAEGYSVSREKKESFPLTVTSAQKNPTAFYLCAATDYLTDTQYFGPGTRLTVL.

In DNA form, the CDR3 reads TGTGCCAGTAGCGTCCCTCTAGCGGACTCCTACAATGAGCAGTTCTTC. Translating gives CASSVPLADSYNEQFF. The chain employs TRBV19 and TRBJ2-1; 7 nucleotides match TRBD2. The CDR3 is 16 residues long. Looked up from germline, CDR1 is LNHDA and CDR2 is SQIVND (reference sequence). V lost 6 bases to trimming and J lost 0 bases; unmatched junction nucleotides: 8.

The chain is built from TRBV3-1 (or the pseudogene TRBV3-2) and TRBJ2-7; D is unclear. This CDR3 region has 12 residues. The germline gives CDR1 LGHDT, CDR2 YNNKEL (reference sequence). The V end was cut by 8 bases, the J end by 7 bases, with 15 bases between. The chain's CDR3 is CASSLVRAEQYF. The CDR3 DNA reads TGTGCCAGCTCCCTCGTAAGAGCGGAGCAGTACTTC.

This clone is a singleton in its sample. This rearrangement joins TRBV7-6 to TRBJ2-3; 7 nucleotides match TRBD2. CDR3 length: 15 residues. Per germline, CDR1 SGHVS and CDR2 FNYEAQ. The V segment lost 0 bases and the J segment 1 base; nucleotides outside the gene matches: 1. The chain's CDR3 is CASSLASGRTDTQYF. The CDR3 bases are TGTGCCAGCAGCTTAGCTAGCGGGCGCACAGATACGCAGTATTTT.

This chain joins TRBV5-1 and TRBJ2-1; 11 positions match TRBD2. This CDR3 spans 18 amino acids. From germline, CDR1 is SGHRS and CDR2 YFSETQ. V was clipped by 1 base and J by 8 bases; unmatched bases: 14. The DNA for the CDR3 is TGCGCCAGCAGCTTGATATTCTCTGATCTAGCGGGAGGATATGAGCAGTTCTTC. Its protein is CASSLIFSDLAGGYEQFF. The variable domain in full, completed from reference TRBV5-1 and TRBJ2-1, reads KAGVTQTPRYLIKTRGQQVTLSCSPISGHRSVSWYQQTPGQGLQFLFEYFSETQRNKGNFPGRFSGRQFSNSRSEMNVSTLELGDSALYLCASSLIFSDLAGGYEQFFGPGTRLTVL.

The V gene is TRBV7-5, the J gene TRBJ1-5; the table's D call of TRBD1 was not tested on the DNA. TRBV7-5 is classified as a pseudogene. The CDR3 is made up of 20 amino acids. The CDR3 loop reads CARSSAGTEKPGMYNQPQHF. The CDR3, as DNA: TGTGCCAGAAGCTCCGCCGGGACAGAAAAACCGGGTATGTACAATCAGCCCCAGCATTTT.

This clone showed up just once. V gene TRBV12-3 or TRBV12-4 combines with J gene TRBJ1-1, with D uncertain. The CDR3 totals 11 residues. The V end lost 3 bases, the J end lost 7 bases, and 6 bases lay between the germline ends. DNA for the CDR3: TGTGCCAGCAGTTTCGGAGTTGAAGCTTTCTTT. As protein: CASSFGVEAFF.

This chain uses TRBV13 with TRBJ1-1; D is unresolved. CDR1 and CDR2 from the germline V gene are PRHDT and FYEKMQ (reference sequence). This CDR3 comprises 12 residues. V lost 2 bases to trimming and J lost 5 bases, with 6 bases between them. CDR3 DNA: TGTGCCAGCAGCTTATCGGGGACTGAAGCTTTCTTT. Translation: CASSLSGTEAFF.

DNA for the CDR3: TGTGCCACCAGCCCAGGTATCAACAATGAGCAGTTCTTC. Protein: CATSPGINNEQFF. The chain combines TRBV15 with TRBJ2-1; D remains unclear. V lost 5 bases and J 5 bases, leaving 10 bases between the germline ends. Germline V gene sequence: CDR1 LNHNV, CDR2 YYDKDF (reference sequence). CDR3 length: 13 residues.

V gene TRBV7-2 combines with J gene TRBJ2-7; possibly TRBD2 for D (5 bases). Trimming removed 1 base at V and 6 bases at J, with 13 bases between. The CDR3 spans 14 residues. Germline values: CDR1 SGHTA, CDR2 FQGNSA. The CDR3 region has the DNA TGTGCCAGCAGCTTAGGCCTAGCCGCCGCCGAGCAGTACTTC. It specifies CASSLGLAAAEQYF. The full variable domain, with the rest looked up from reference TRBV7-2 and TRBJ2-7, is GAGVSQSPSNKVTEKGKDVELRCDPISGHTALYWYRQSLGQGLEFLIYFQGNSAPDKSGLPSDRFSAERTGGSVSTLTIQRTQQEDSAVYLCASSLGLAAAEQYFGPGTRLTVT.

The chain recombines TRBV11-2 with TRBJ1-5; D is unclear. The V end was cut by 0 bases, the J end by 0 bases, with 6 bases between. This CDR3 contains 15 residues. The germline V gene encodes CDR1 SGHAT and CDR2 FQNNGV. Here the CDR3 reads CASSLERYSNQPQHF. For the CDR3, the DNA is TGTGCCAGCAGCTTAGAACGGTATAGCAATCAGCCCCAGCATTTT.

CDR3 amino acids: CASSRAGDSYNSPLHF. Written as DNA, the CDR3 is TGTGCCAGCAGTCGGGCGGGGGACTCCTATAATTCACCCCTCCACTTT. The chain recombines TRBV28 with TRBJ1-6, with D perhaps TRBD1 (5 bases). Looked up from germline, CDR1 is MDHEN and CDR2 is SYDVKM. V lost 5 bases, J lost 0 bases, and 11 bases lay in between. The CDR3 is 16 residues long.

The chain combines TRBV5-1 with TRBJ2-7; 12 bases match TRBD2. Trimming at V came to 4 bases and at J to 0 bases, leaving 11 bases not matched to a gene. The CDR3 runs 18 residues. Germline assignment: CDR1 SGHRS and CDR2 YFSETQ. This CDR3 is CASSPERTSGTFSYEQYF. The CDR3 region has the DNA TGCGCCAGCAGCCCCGAACGGACTAGCGGGACGTTCTCCTACGAGCAGTACTTC.

This rearrangement joins TRBV19 to TRBJ2-3, with 9 bases lining up with TRBD1. The germline gives CDR1 LNHDA, CDR2 SQIVND (reference sequence). This CDR3 has 15 residues. V lost 6 bases, J lost 3 bases, and 7 bases stayed unmatched. The CDR3 sequence: CASSPGQGGTDTQYF. CDR3 nucleotides: TGTGCCAGTAGCCCGGGACAGGGTGGGACAGATACGCAGTATTTT.

V gene TRBV4-1 combines with J gene TRBJ2-7, with 11 bases that match TRBD1. Germline V gene data show CDR1 as MGHRA and CDR2 as YSYEKL. The CDR3 contains 15 residues. Trimming removed 1 base from V and 7 bases from J; junction bases left unmatched: 6. The CDR3 DNA reads TGCGCCAGCAGCCAAGGGGACAGGGGGTCAGGAGAGCAGTACTTC. Translating gives CASSQGDRGSGEQYF.

This clone was detected only a few times. The rearrangement uses TRBV21-1 and TRBJ1-6; the table names TRBD1, a call not compared with the DNA. TRBV21-1 is described as a pseudogene. The CDR3 runs to 16 residues. CDR3 sequence: CASSKDSGQVGSPLHF. Written as DNA, the CDR3 is TGTGCCAGCAGCAAAGATTCTGGACAGGTAGGTTCACCCCTCCACTTT.

The chain recombines TRBV30 with TRBJ1-1, with D unresolved. Germline V lookup: CDR1 GTSNPN, CDR2 SVGIG (reference sequence). V lost 4 bases and J 1 base, leaving 7 bases between the germline ends. The CDR3 totals 12 residues. DNA for the CDR3: TGTGCCTGGATTGGGCAGAACACTGAAGCTTTCTTT. As protein: CAWIGQNTEAFF.

This chain joins TRBV3-1 (or the pseudogene TRBV3-2) and TRBJ1-6; tentative D call: TRBD1 (6 bases). This CDR3 has 13 residues. Germline values: CDR1 LGHDT, CDR2 YNNKEL (reference sequence). V was pared by 4 bases and J by 8 bases, with 9 bases between. As DNA, the CDR3 is TGTGCCAGCAGCCTACAGGGAGATTCACCCCTCCACTTT. It encodes CASSLQGDSPLHF.

The gene calls are TRBV28 and TRBJ1-3, with D unclear. The V end was cut by 10 bases, the J end by 3 bases, with 7 bases between. Germline lookup yields CDR1 MDHEN and CDR2 SYDVKM. The CDR3 totals 11 residues. CDR3 bases: TGTGCCACAGGAGGTGGAAACACCATATATTTT. As protein: CATGGGNTIYF.

V gene TRBV27 combines with J gene TRBJ2-7, with a tentative D call TRBD2 (5 bases). The germline V and J ends were trimmed by 6 bases and 4 bases, with 13 bases remaining between them. CDR1 MNHEY and CDR2 SMNVEV come from the germline V gene (reference sequence). CDR3 length: 13 amino acids. The CDR3 DNA is TGTGCCAGCAGGTTGGGGTCGGGGTACGAGCAGTACTTC. Its translation is CASRLGSGYEQYF.

For the CDR3, the DNA is TGTGCCACCAGTGATACGCACAGGGGGGCTGGCTACACCTTC. Translating it yields CATSDTHRGAGYTF. V is TRBV24-1 and J is TRBJ1-2, with TRBD1 identical over 8 bases. There are 14 residues in the CDR3. Germline lookup yields CDR1 KGHDR and CDR2 SFDVKD. The trim removed 3 bases at V and 7 bases at J, leaving 6 bases unmatched.

V usage is TRBV7-8 and J usage is TRBJ2-1; 13 bases align to TRBD2. Germline V gives CDR1 SGHVS, CDR2 FQNEAQ. The CDR3 runs 17 residues. Trimming took 2 bases from V and 5 from J; bases not matched to a gene: 6. In nucleotides, the CDR3 is TGTGCCAGCAGCTTACTTTCTGGGACTAGCGGGAACAATGAGCAGTTCTTC. Amino acid sequence: CASSLLSGTSGNNEQFF.

The chain uses TRBV5-4 and TRBJ2-3; 7 nucleotides agree with TRBD2. After removal of 0 bases from V and 0 bases from J, the junction contained 4 bases not matched to a gene. Germline values: CDR1 SGHNT, CDR2 YYREEE (reference sequence). The CDR3 covers 16 residues. The CDR3 DNA follows: TGTGCCAGCAGCTTGGGGGCTAGCGGAAGCACAGATACGCAGTATTTT. Its protein is CASSLGASGSTDTQYF. Together with reference TRBV5-4 and TRBJ2-3, the CDR3 gives the full variable domain: ETGVTQSPTHLIKTRGQQVTLRCSSQSGHNTVSWYQQALGQGPQFIFQYYREEENGRGNFPPRFSGLQFPNYSSELNVNALELDDSALYLCASSLGASGSTDTQYFGPGTRLTVL.

The gene calls are TRBV3-1 (or the pseudogene TRBV3-2) and TRBJ2-1; TRBD2 matches at 10 bases. This CDR3 is built from 15 residues. V shed 1 base and J 8 bases; nucleotides not matched to a gene: 5. Germline CDR1 and CDR2: LGHDT and YNNKEL (reference sequence). The CDR3 is CASSQGASGSDEQFF. Written as DNA, the CDR3 is TGTGCCAGCAGCCAAGGCGCTAGCGGGAGCGATGAGCAGTTCTTC.

J is TRBJ1-2 and V is TRBV7-3; no clear D. The CDR3 sequence is 14 residues long. The germline V gene has CDR1 SGHTA and CDR2 FQGTGA. With 5 bases removed from V and 2 bases from J, the gap between germline ends came to 12 bases. This CDR3 is CASSQSGGNYGYTF. In DNA form, the CDR3 reads TGTGCCAGCAGCCAGTCGGGAGGAAACTATGGCTACACCTTC.

The V gene is TRBV28, the J gene TRBJ1-2; 7 positions agree with TRBD1. The V gene's germline CDR1 is MDHEN and CDR2 SYDVKM. The CDR3 contains 13 residues. The trim removed 4 bases at V and 8 bases at J, leaving 7 bases unmatched. The chain's CDR3 is CASSSDRVRGYTF. The CDR3 nucleotides are TGTGCCAGCAGTTCCGACAGGGTACGGGGCTACACCTTC.